These T cell receptor beta chains were read from a single sample in a study of T cells after yellow fever vaccination. TCRdb re-analysed the 5' RACE reads in MiXCR, keeping a single row per CDR3 protein. The sample consists of under 550,000 distinct CDR3 sequences, 21% of them appearing once. The sample here was PBMCs, taken roughly 23 days after the first yellow fever vaccination. These receptors were obtained from a man aged 18 to 29 who received the YFV17D yellow fever vaccine. The CDR3 runs from the conserved cysteine through the conserved F or W. D genes are given only for firm matches. Clone size appears in some rows only: once, few, many, or a class for an expanded clone.

abundance: few
v_gene: TRBV20-1
j_gene: TRBJ2-1
d_gene: NA
CDR3nt: TGCAGTGCTGTTAGGAATGAGCAGTTCTTC
CDR3aa: CSAVRNEQFF

abundance: few
v_gene: TRBV6-1
j_gene: TRBJ2-7
d_gene: TRBD2
CDR3nt: TGTGCCAGCAGGGGACTAGCGGCCTCCTACGAGCAGTACTTC
CDR3aa: CASRGLAASYEQYF

abundance: few
v_gene: TRBV9
j_gene: TRBJ2-1
d_gene: TRBD2
CDR3nt: TGTGCCAGCAGCGTAGCTTTAACTAGCGGGGGGGCACAAGGAAATGAGCAGTTCTTC
CDR3aa: CASSVALTSGGAQGNEQFF

abundance: few
v_gene: TRBV7-2
j_gene: TRBJ2-1
d_gene: TRBD2
CDR3nt: TGTGCCAGCAGCTTAACGCGCCTAGCGGATTACAATGAGCAGTTCTTC
CDR3aa: CASSLTRLADYNEQFF

abundance: few
v_gene: TRBV4-3
j_gene: TRBJ2-5
d_gene: NA
CDR3nt: TGCGCCAGCAGCCAAGAGTGGGACACGCCCTCCCGTTTGAAGACCCAGTACTTC
CDR3aa: CASSQEWDTPSRLKTQYF

abundance: few
v_gene: TRBV5-1
j_gene: TRBJ2-4
d_gene: NA
CDR3nt: TGCGCCAGCAGCTTTAGGGAACTCGGTCAAAACATTCAGTACTTC
CDR3aa: CASSFRELGQNIQYF

abundance: many
v_gene: TRBV2
j_gene: TRBJ1-1
d_gene: NA
CDR3nt: TGTGCGAGTGGTGGCGCTGAAGCTTTCTTT
CDR3aa: CASGGAEAFF

abundance: NA
v_gene: TRBV28
j_gene: TRBJ1-3
d_gene: NA
CDR3nt: TGTGCCAGCAGTTTGCCGGGACACTCTGGAAACACCATATATTTT
CDR3aa: CASSLPGHSGNTIYF

abundance: once
v_gene: TRBV4-3
j_gene: TRBJ1-6
d_gene: NA
CDR3nt: TGCGCCAGCAGCCTCCTTATTTCCCCCCAGACAGGTAGTTCACCCCTCCACTTT
CDR3aa: CASSLLISPQTGSSPLHF

abundance: few
v_gene: TRBV6-5
j_gene: TRBJ2-5
d_gene: NA
CDR3nt: TGTGCCAGCAGTACTAGCAGACTAAAGACCCAGTACTTC
CDR3aa: CASSTSRLKTQYF

abundance: NA
v_gene: TRBV15
j_gene: TRBJ1-6
d_gene: NA
CDR3nt: TGTGCCACGTCCCTTCACGGGCGTTCACCCCTCCACTTT
CDR3aa: CATSLHGRSPLHF

abundance: few
v_gene: TRBV24-1
j_gene: TRBJ2-3
d_gene: NA
CDR3nt: TGTGCCACCAGTGATAAGCAGGGCGACGAGGATACGCAGTATTTT
CDR3aa: CATSDKQGDEDTQYF

abundance: few
v_gene: TRBV7-3
j_gene: TRBJ2-2
d_gene: TRBD2
CDR3nt: TGTGCCAGCAGCCCCTGGGGGGGACTAGCTTTCGGGGAGCTGTTTTTT
CDR3aa: CASSPWGGLAFGELFF

abundance: few
v_gene: TRBV6-2/TRBV6-3
j_gene: TRBJ2-4
d_gene: NA
CDR3nt: TGTGCCAGCAGTCCCCGCCCAGACAGGGGAGGACTAGCTCTAGCCAAAAACATTCAGTACTTC
CDR3aa: CASSPRPDRGGLALAKNIQYF

abundance: NA
v_gene: TRBV6-1
j_gene: TRBJ2-1
d_gene: TRBD2
CDR3nt: TGTGCCAGCAGGGGGAGACTAGCGGGGGCCCGGCTGTTTGAGCAGTTCTTC
CDR3aa: CASRGRLAGARLFEQFF

abundance: NA
v_gene: TRBV10-3
j_gene: TRBJ2-1
d_gene: TRBD2
CDR3nt: TGTGCCATCAGTGAGTCGATATGGCGGGGGGGCGATGAGCAGTTCTTC
CDR3aa: CAISESIWRGGDEQFF

abundance: few
v_gene: TRBV5-8
j_gene: TRBJ1-5
d_gene: NA
CDR3nt: TGTGCCAGCAGCTTGCCCGGGACCCGATATAGCAATCAGCCCCAGCATTTT
CDR3aa: CASSLPGTRYSNQPQHF

abundance: NA
v_gene: TRBV20-1
j_gene: TRBJ1-2
d_gene: NA
CDR3nt: TGCAGTGCTAGCCCGGATAACTATGGCTACACCTTC
CDR3aa: CSASPDNYGYTF

abundance: NA
v_gene: TRBV4-1
j_gene: TRBJ2-1
d_gene: TRBD2
CDR3nt: TGCGCCAGCAGCCAGCCACCTAGCGGGGGGGCCAGGAATGAGCAGTTCTTC
CDR3aa: CASSQPPSGGARNEQFF

abundance: NA
v_gene: TRBV4-3
j_gene: TRBJ2-1
d_gene: TRBD1
CDR3nt: TGCGCCAGCAGCCTGCCCGGGACAGGGGTCCCCTGTGAGCAGTTCTTC
CDR3aa: CASSLPGTGVPCEQFF

abundance: NA
v_gene: TRBV10-3
j_gene: TRBJ1-4
d_gene: NA
CDR3nt: TGTGCCATCAGTGAGTCGGAGGAAAAACTGTTTTTT
CDR3aa: CAISESEEKLFF

abundance: NA
v_gene: TRBV7-8
j_gene: TRBJ2-2
d_gene: NA
CDR3nt: TGTGCCAGCAGCTCAACAACACCGCCGAACACCGGGGAGCTGTTTTTT
CDR3aa: CASSSTTPPNTGELFF

abundance: NA
v_gene: TRBV14
j_gene: TRBJ2-1
d_gene: NA
CDR3nt: TGTGCCAGCAGCCAACCCAGGGGTAATGAGCAGTTCTTC
CDR3aa: CASSQPRGNEQFF

abundance: NA
v_gene: TRBV14
j_gene: TRBJ2-7
d_gene: NA
CDR3nt: TGTGCCAGCAGCCAAACCTGGACCGAGCAGTACTTC
CDR3aa: CASSQTWTEQYF

abundance: many
v_gene: TRBV7-8
j_gene: TRBJ2-3
d_gene: NA
CDR3nt: TGTGCCAGCAGCTTAGCGCGCGCAGATACGCAGTATTTT
CDR3aa: CASSLARADTQYF

abundance: NA
v_gene: TRBV2
j_gene: TRBJ1-1
d_gene: TRBD1
CDR3nt: TGTGCCAGCAGCAAACAGGGGGAGAACACTGAAGATTTCTTT
CDR3aa: CASSKQGENTEDFF